A selection of T cell receptor beta chains follows, all from one sample in a study of T cell responses to AZD1222 COVID-19 vaccine. Data came from immunoSEQ multiplex PCR; TCRdb stores just in-frame clones and leaves some out. The sample contains 100,000 or so clones, 70% to 90% of which appear only once. Sequencing used peripheral blood, obtained on day 0 of AZD1222 vaccination. The receptor set was obtained from an adult in good health. CDR3s include the opening cysteine and the closing phenylalanine or tryptophan. A D gene is named only where the DNA matches it firmly. Expanded clones are given a class, and other clones once, few, many or no size at all.

j_call | clone_size | v_call | d_call | cdr3_nt | cdr3_aa
TRBJ2-5 | NA | TRBV5-1 | TRBD2 | TGCGCCAGCAGCTTGGGGGGCGGGGGCCAAGAGACCCAGTACTTC | CASSLGGGGQETQYF
TRBJ2-1 | NA | TRBV6-5 | NA | TGTGCCAGCAGCCTTAGGTTGGGCCACAATGAGCAGTTCTTC | CASSLRLGHNEQFF
TRBJ2-3 | NA | TRBV3-1/TRBV3-2 | NA | TGTGCCAGCAGCCAGTCTTGGGGGCTGGGAGATACGCAGTATTTT | CASSQSWGLGDTQYF
TRBJ2-7 | NA | TRBV5-1 | TRBD1 | TGCGCCAGCAGCCAACCTACAGGGGTCTGGTACTTC | CASSQPTGVWYF
TRBJ2-3 | NA | TRBV19 | NA | TGTGCCACCGCTCAGACAGGAACAAGCACAGATACGCAGTATTTT | CATAQTGTSTDTQYF
TRBJ1-2 | NA | TRBV7-9 | TRBD1 | TGTGCCAGCAGCCCCTTGACAGGGATCGGATATGGCTACACCTTC | CASSPLTGIGYGYTF
TRBJ2-1 | NA | TRBV24-1 | TRBD2 | TGTGCCACCAGTGGACGGACTAGCGGGAGTGATGAGCAGTTCTTC | CATSGRTSGSDEQFF
TRBJ1-2 | NA | TRBV3-1/TRBV3-2 | NA | TGTGCCAGCAGCCAAGATCCAGGTGCGCATTATGGCTACACCTTC | CASSQDPGAHYGYTF
TRBJ1-3 | NA | TRBV12-3/TRBV12-4 | NA | TGTGCCAGCAGTTTTCAGGAGGCAAACACCATATATTTT | CASSFQEANTIYF
TRBJ2-3 | NA | TRBV19 | NA | TGTGCCAGCGACGTCCCCGGCGCTGATACGCAGTATTTT | CASDVPGADTQYF
TRBJ2-7 | NA | TRBV6-5 | NA | TGTGCCAGCAGTTACAGGGGAGGGCAGTACTTC | CASSYRGGQYF
TRBJ2-1 | NA | TRBV3-1/TRBV3-2 | NA | TGTGCCAGCAGCCAAGATCTTGGACTGCTATCCTACAATGAGCAGTTCTTC | CASSQDLGLLSYNEQFF
TRBJ2-5 | NA | TRBV6-1 | NA | TGTGCCAGCAGTGAAGGGCATGGGGAGACCCAGTACTTC | CASSEGHGETQYF
TRBJ2-7 | NA | TRBV10-1 | TRBD2 | TGCGCCAGCAGTACCGGGACTAGCGCAAAAAGGCAGTACTTC | CASSTGTSAKRQYF
TRBJ1-5 | NA | TRBV11-1 | NA | TGTGCCAGCAGCTTAGCGCAGGGGCAGCCCCAGCATTTT | CASSLAQGQPQHF
TRBJ2-1 | NA | TRBV4-2 | NA | TGTGCCAGCAGCCAAGATCCGGACAATGAGCAGTTCTTC | CASSQDPDNEQFF
TRBJ1-5 | NA | TRBV28 | NA | TGTGCCAGCAGACAGCCCAGGGGTATGGGCAATCAGCCCCAGCATTTT | CASRQPRGMGNQPQHF
TRBJ1-3 | NA | TRBV12-3/TRBV12-4 | NA | TGTGCCAGCACCCGGTCTTTAAACACCATATATTTT | CASTRSLNTIYF
TRBJ1-4 | NA | TRBV3-1/TRBV3-2 | NA | TGTGCCAGCAGCCAACCCGACACCTATAATGAAAAACTGTTTTTT | CASSQPDTYNEKLFF
TRBJ2-1 | NA | TRBV7-9 | TRBD2 | TGTGCCAGCAGCTTAGCGGAGGTGCGGGAGACCTACAATGAGCAGTTCTTC | CASSLAEVRETYNEQFF
TRBJ1-3 | NA | TRBV28 | NA | TGTGCCAGCAGTTCCCAGGGTCCAAACACCATATATTTT | CASSSQGPNTIYF
TRBJ1-1 | NA | TRBV14 | NA | TGTGCCAGCAGCCAAGGGGCAGGGGAAAATACTGAAGCTTTCTTT | CASSQGAGENTEAFF
TRBJ2-1 | NA | TRBV4-2 | TRBD2 | TGTGCCAGCAGTTACACATCCGACGAGCGGGAGGGTCGGGAGCAGTTCTTC | CASSYTSDEREGREQFF
TRBJ2-1 | NA | TRBV29-1 | NA | TGCAGCGTTGAAGAGGGAGGGGGCTCCTACAATGAGCAGTTCTTC | CSVEEGGGSYNEQFF
TRBJ2-7 | NA | TRBV3-1/TRBV3-2 | NA | TGTGCCAGCAGCCACCTCTCGTCCTACGAGCAGTACTTC | CASSHLSSYEQYF
TRBJ2-3 | few | TRBV9 | TRBD2 | TGTGCCAGCAGCGTAGCCCCGGGACTAGCGGGAGCTGGTACGCAGTATTTT | CASSVAPGLAGAGTQYF
TRBJ2-3 | NA | TRBV7-8 | NA | TGTGCCAGCAGCTTACAACTTCAGACAGCCACAGATACGCAGTATTTT | CASSLQLQTATDTQYF
TRBJ1-6 | NA | TRBV6-5 | NA | TGTGCCAGCACCCGACGGAACAGGGTTTCACCCCTCCACTTT | CASTRRNRVSPLHF
TRBJ1-3 | NA | TRBV5-1 | NA | TGCGCCAGCAGCTTTGGGTTCTCTGGAAACACCATATATTTT | CASSFGFSGNTIYF
TRBJ2-3 | NA | TRBV16 | NA | TGTGCCAGCAGCCCCTCCCTAGCTCCAGATACGCAGTATTTT | CASSPSLAPDTQYF
TRBJ2-3 | NA | TRBV19 | NA | TGTGCCAGTAGAGACGATTCTAGCACAGATACGCAGTATTTT | CASRDDSSTDTQYF
TRBJ2-7 | NA | TRBV12-3/TRBV12-4 | TRBD1 | TGTGCCAGCAGCTACTTACAGGGGTCCGAGCAGTACTTC | CASSYLQGSEQYF
TRBJ2-7 | NA | TRBV5-5 | NA | TGTGCCAGCAGCTTGGTTCTGGACTACGAGCAGTACTTC | CASSLVLDYEQYF
TRBJ1-4 | NA | TRBV30 | NA | TGTGCCTGGAGTGTAGGGTTTAGTGAAAAACTGTTTTTT | CAWSVGFSEKLFF
TRBJ1-1 | few | TRBV28 | NA | TGTGCCAGCAAAGACCGATTGAACACTGAAGCTTTCTTT | CASKDRLNTEAFF
TRBJ2-7 | once | TRBV5-1 | TRBD1 | TGCGCCAGCAGCCGGACCGGGACAGGGGACTACGAGCAGTACTTC | CASSRTGTGDYEQYF
TRBJ1-5 | NA | TRBV7-4 | NA | TGTGCCAGCAGCATTGGATTCGGCAATCAGCCCCAGCATTTT | CASSIGFGNQPQHF
TRBJ1-1 | NA | TRBV27 | NA | TGTGCCAGCAGCCGCATCCAGAGTGGGAGAGCTTTCTTT | CASSRIQSGRAFF
TRBJ1-1 | NA | TRBV4-1 | NA | TGCGCCAGCAGCCGTTTACAGGCCATCACTGAAGCTTTCTTT | CASSRLQAITEAFF
TRBJ1-5 | NA | TRBV27 | TRBD1 | TGTGCCAGCATCTTAAGGGAACAGGGGGGGTCCAGGCAGCCCCAGCATTTT | CASILREQGGSRQPQHF
TRBJ1-4 | once | TRBV24-1 | TRBD1 | TGTGCCACCCCGACAGGGGAGGGTGAAAAACTGTTTTTT | CATPTGEGEKLFF
TRBJ1-5 | NA | TRBV19 | NA | TGTGCCAGTAGTGTCCTCGTGGAGGATCAGCCCCAGCATTTT | CASSVLVEDQPQHF
TRBJ2-2 | NA | TRBV4-2 | NA | TGTGCCAGCAGCCAAGATCAGAGGACTCCTCCCCACACCGGGGAGCTGTTTTTT | CASSQDQRTPPHTGELFF
TRBJ2-5 | NA | TRBV30 | NA | TGTGCCTGGAGAAAACTTGCGGAGACCCAGTACTTC | CAWRKLAETQYF
TRBJ2-5 | few | TRBV7-3 | TRBD1 | TGTGCCAGCAGCTCGGGACAGGGGGTGTACCAAGAGACCCAGTACTTC | CASSSGQGVYQETQYF
TRBJ1-5 | NA | TRBV11-2 | NA | TGTGCCAGCAGCTTAGATATCAATCAGCCCCAGCATTTT | CASSLDINQPQHF
TRBJ2-5 | NA | TRBV3-1/TRBV3-2 | NA | TGTGCCACCCTCGGGGACTCCAGGGAGACCCAGTACTTC | CATLGDSRETQYF
TRBJ2-7 | NA | TRBV18 | NA | TGTGCCAGCTCACCAGGAGACTCCTACGAGCAGTACTTC | CASSPGDSYEQYF